This is a list of T cell receptor beta chains from one sample in a study of T cells in Graves' hyperthyroidism and ophthalmopathy. One entry per CDR3 protein results from TCRdb running MiXCR on the multiplex PCR reads. The sample lists a few hundred thousand distinct CDR3 sequences; about 45% were seen once. The sample taken for sequencing was peripheral blood or thyroid tissue (not recorded which). These receptors were collected from a young woman with Graves' hyperthyroidism. CDR3s include the opening cysteine and the closing phenylalanine or tryptophan. A D gene is named only where the DNA matches it firmly. Size values are once, few and many counts, or a class for expanded clones, and some rows have none.

v_gene	j_gene	abundance	d_gene	CDR3nt	CDR3aa
TRBV9	TRBJ2-7	NA	NA	TGTGCCAGCAGCGTATCAGGGTCCGAGCAGTACTTC	CASSVSGSEQYF
TRBV20-1	TRBJ2-7	NA	TRBD2	TGCAGTGCCAGCAGCCAGGGCGGGAGAGGAGAGCAGTACTTC	CSASSQGGRGEQYF
TRBV7-8	TRBJ2-5	few	NA	TGTGCCAGCAGTTCCCGGGCATGGGAGACCCAGTACTTC	CASSSRAWETQYF
TRBV20-1	TRBJ2-6	once	TRBD2	TGCAGTGCTAGAGAGGGACTAGCGAATTCGAACACCGGGGCCAACGTCCTGACTTTC	CSAREGLANSNTGANVLTF
TRBV7-9	TRBJ1-5	NA	TRBD1	TGTGCCAGCGTGCTACCCCGGGGCAGGGGGGACGGCAATCAGCCCCAGCATTTT	CASVLPRGRGDGNQPQHF
TRBV7-7	TRBJ2-3	NA	NA	TGTGACATTAGCGGCTCCACAGATACGCAGTATTTT	CDISGSTDTQYF
TRBV20-1	TRBJ2-1	NA	NA	TGCAGTGCTAAAGATGGGCGGAGCTCCTACAATGAGCAGTTCTTC	CSAKDGRSSYNEQFF
TRBV9	TRBJ1-4	few	NA	TGTGCCAGCAGCGTAGGTACAGGGAATGCTCTCGGTAATGAAAAACTGTTTTTT	CASSVGTGNALGNEKLFF
TRBV20-1	TRBJ2-5	many	TRBD2	TGCAGTGCTAGAGATAGGCTAGCGGGAGGGCAGTACTTC	CSARDRLAGGQYF
TRBV12-5	TRBJ2-7	few	NA	TGTGCTAGTGGTTTTGTTTTTGGGAGCGGCCCTACCAAGCAGTACTTC	CASGFVFGSGPTKQYF
TRBV20-1	TRBJ1-5	many	NA	TGCAGTGCTCAAGACATCCAGCTTAGCAATCAGCCCCAGCATTTT	CSAQDIQLSNQPQHF
TRBV9	TRBJ2-7	many	NA	TGTGCCAGCAGCGTCGGTTCCCAAGCCTCCTACGAGCAGTACTTC	CASSVGSQASYEQYF
TRBV2	TRBJ1-4	many	NA	TGTGCCAGCAGAGGGACGTATTCAACTAATGAAAAACTGTTTTTT	CASRGTYSTNEKLFF
TRBV29-1	TRBJ1-6	NA	NA	TGCAGGGGGCCTGGAGATAATTCACCCCTCCACTTT	CRGPGDNSPLHF
TRBV10-3	TRBJ2-7	NA	TRBD2	TGTGCCATCAGGACTAGCGGGAGTAACGAGCAGTACTTC	CAIRTSGSNEQYF
TRBV12-3/TRBV12-4	TRBJ2-2	many	NA	TGTGCCAGCAGTCCCGGGGTAACGAACACCGGGGAGCTGTTTTTT	CASSPGVTNTGELFF
TRBV29-1	TRBJ2-2	NA	NA	TGCAGCGTTGAAGATATGGGGGAGCTGTTTTTT	CSVEDMGELFF
TRBV12-3/TRBV12-4	TRBJ2-6	NA	TRBD2	TGTGCCAGCAGTTTAGGGGTAGCGGGAGTAGATGGGGCCAACGTCCTGACTTTC	CASSLGVAGVDGANVLTF
TRBV24-1	TRBJ1-4	many	TRBD1	TGTGCCACCAGTGATGGTTCAGGGGGCGGAATTGGTGAAAAACTGTTTTTT	CATSDGSGGGIGEKLFF
TRBV29-1	TRBJ2-5	NA	NA	TGCAGCGACCAAGAGACCCAGTACTTC	CSDQETQYF
TRBV20-1	TRBJ2-5	NA	NA	TGCAGTGCCGATAGCGCGATACAAGAGACCCAGTACTTC	CSADSAIQETQYF
TRBV2	TRBJ2-3	NA	TRBD1	TGTGCCAGCAGTGAAGAACAGGGGTCCAGAGCAGATACGCAGTATTTT	CASSEEQGSRADTQYF
TRBV7-9	TRBJ1-5	NA	NA	TGTGCCACAGGGCACCTAAGTCGCAATCAGCCCCAGCATTTT	CATGHLSRNQPQHF
TRBV27	TRBJ1-1	many	TRBD1	TGTGCCAGCAGTCTCGACAGGGTATCGACGAGTACTGAAGCTTTCTTT	CASSLDRVSTSTEAFF
TRBV15	TRBJ1-1	many	NA	TGTGCCACCAGCAGAGGGTCCGGCGGGACTGAAGCTTTCTTT	CATSRGSGGTEAFF
TRBV7-9	TRBJ2-1	NA	NA	TGTGCCAGCAGCTTAGCGTCCGCCAGTGAGCAGTTCTTC	CASSLASASEQFF
TRBV29-1	TRBJ2-5	NA	TRBD2	TGCAGCGCCTCAGCGGGAGAGGGAGAGACCCAGTACTTC	CSASAGEGETQYF
TRBV5-1	TRBJ2-2	NA	NA	TGCGCCAGCAGCTCAAGTCTTTGGGACGCCGGGGAGCTGTTTTTT	CASSSSLWDAGELFF
TRBV24-1	TRBJ2-5	many	TRBD1	TGTGCCACCAGTGATTGGACAGGGTACCAAGAGACCCAGTACTTC	CATSDWTGYQETQYF
TRBV29-1	TRBJ2-5	NA	TRBD2	TGCAGGGGCGGGAGGAGCCAAGAGACCCAGTACTTC	CRGGRSQETQYF
TRBV30	TRBJ1-1	NA	NA	TGTGCCTGGAGAGCTGGACCGTCGGGGACTGAAGCTTTCTTT	CAWRAGPSGTEAFF
TRBV18	TRBJ1-2	NA	TRBD1	TGTGCCGGCTCACCACCGATGGGACAGAACTATGGCTACACCTTC	CAGSPPMGQNYGYTF
TRBV19	TRBJ1-2	many	TRBD1	TGTGCCAGTAGTATTCTAAACGGGGACAGGGTGTATTATGGCTACACCTTC	CASSILNGDRVYYGYTF
TRBV5-1	TRBJ1-2	NA	TRBD1	TGCGCCAGCAGCTTCAGGGGGGACTATGGCTACACCTTC	CASSFRGDYGYTF
TRBV12-3/TRBV12-4	TRBJ1-6	many	NA	TGTGCCAGCAGTCCGCAGGGTTCCTATAATTCACCCCTCCACTTT	CASSPQGSYNSPLHF
TRBV27	TRBJ1-2	once	TRBD1	TGTGCCAGCAGTCCATCGGACAGGGGCTGCGGCTACACCTTC	CASSPSDRGCGYTF
TRBV12-3/TRBV12-4	TRBJ1-2	many	TRBD1	TGTGCCAGCAGTTTAGCTACAGGGGGTGGCTACACCTTC	CASSLATGGGYTF
TRBV7-2	TRBJ2-7	NA	TRBD2	TGTGCCAGCAGCTTATGGGGCGGGAGCCACTCCTACGAGCAGTACTTC	CASSLWGGSHSYEQYF
TRBV11-1	TRBJ2-7	many	TRBD1	TGTGCCAGCAGCTTTGCTGACAGGGTGCGCGAGCAGTACTTC	CASSFADRVREQYF
TRBV20-1	TRBJ1-4	few	NA	TGCAGTGCAAGCGGGACTAGCGGGAGACTAGCGTATTTT	CSASGTSGRLAYF
TRBV27	TRBJ1-1	NA	NA	TGTGCCAGCCTCAATGGGACTGAAGCTTTCTTT	CASLNGTEAFF
TRBV7-8	TRBJ2-1	NA	NA	TGTGCCAGCAGCTTGGCGGCCCCCGGGGCAAATGAGCAGTTCTTC	CASSLAAPGANEQFF
TRBV29-1	TRBJ2-2	NA	TRBD1	TGCAGCGTTGTGAAACAGGGGGGCACCGGGGAGCTGTTTTTT	CSVVKQGGTGELFF
TRBV29-1	TRBJ2-5	NA	NA	TGCAGCGGTCGGGAGCAGTACTTC	CSGREQYF
TRBV7-9	TRBJ2-1	few	TRBD2	TGTGCCAGCAGCAAGCTAGCGGGAGGATACAATGAGCAGTTCTTC	CASSKLAGGYNEQFF
TRBV19	TRBJ2-5	many	NA	TGTGCCAGTTCTCCTGCCCGGGGGACCCAGTACTTC	CASSPARGTQYF
TRBV7-2	TRBJ2-7	NA	TRBD2	TGTGCCGGCAGCTTAGGGAGTAGCGGGAGCTCCTACGAGCAGTACTTC	CAGSLGSSGSSYEQYF
TRBV5-1	TRBJ1-3	NA	TRBD1	TGCGCCAGCAGCGACAGGGTACAGCACTCTGGAAACACCATATATTTT	CASSDRVQHSGNTIYF
TRBV29-1	TRBJ2-1	few	TRBD2	TGCAGCGTCCCCCGACTAGCGGGAGGGAACAATGAGCAGTTCTTC	CSVPRLAGGNNEQFF